The clone carrying this T cell receptor (beta chain) registers medium-sized by frequency. Its target is not known. TRB was amplified by touch-down multiplex PCR, primer pools A and B combined. TCRdb re-called the multiplex PCR reads and shows each CDR3 protein once, DNA omitted. The sample's table shows some 7,200 distinct CDR3 sequences. TRB amplification used 250 ng of peripheral blood genomic DNA. This record belongs to a study of T cell clusters in autoimmune cytopenias. Study conclusions and caveats: Primary autoimmune cytopenia patients appeared to lack physiological T cell clusters present in healthy donors. TRB repertoire shifts in secondary cytopenia and chronic lymphocytic leukemia mostly reflected lymphoma, not autoimmunity. No cluster-lack signature appeared between secondary cytopenia and chronic lymphocytic leukemia patients, apparently due to lymphoma masking.

The length of the CDR3 is 15 residues. The germline gives CDR1 SQVTM, CDR2 ANQGSEA. This chain links TRBV29-1 with TRBJ2-3; there is no DNA to check the TCRdb D call of TRBD1. Sequencing was carried out using peripheral blood. The receptor was derived from a human donor with an autoimmune cytopenia or autoimmune hepatitis (not recorded which). The CDR3 spells CSVLGRTFSTDTQYF.